This record looks at one T cell receptor (beta chain) sequence and its context. Its matching antigen is unknown. The data originate from a study of cytomegalovirus exposure and HLA in healthy donors. The study, taken as a whole, reports: Presence/absence results assume similar sequencing depth per donor, which may not hold. Associated with HLA alleles at 0.05 false discovery rate in a later analysis were fewer than 20,000 TCR beta sequences. Likely technical artifact: a cluster of highly shared sequence variants.

It was with 60 Vbeta and 13 Jbeta primers that the PCR ran. The method was immunoSEQ multiplex PCR; TCRdb's version includes in-frame clones alone and lacks a portion of them. The sample has about 210,000 clones; approximately 80% are singletons. This sequence originates from a man aged 40-49 years in good health and CMV-seropositive. The sample taken for sequencing was PBMCs.

CDR3 coding DNA: TGTGCCAGCAGCGCGGGACAGCACTACGAGCAGTACTTC. It translates to CASSAGQHYEQYF. The J gene is TRBJ2-7, the V gene TRBV9; 7 bases agree with TRBD1. Germline lookup yields CDR1 SGDLS and CDR2 YYNGEE. With 3 bases clipped from V and 3 bases from J, the junction kept 3 bases outside the gene matches. The length of the CDR3 is 13 residues.